These T cell receptor beta chains were read from a single sample in a study of OX40 agonist ivuxolimab in advanced cancers. The table came from immunoSEQ multiplex PCR; TCRdb's copy has only in-frame clones and leaves some out. The table records 9,500 to 15,000 clones, around 74% of them present only once. The material sequenced was CD4+ or CD8+ T cells sorted from blood, taken in a trial of the OX40 agonist ivuxolimab. Receptor source: an adult with an advanced solid tumor such as melanoma, head and neck, liver or kidney cancer. The CDR3 runs from the conserved cysteine through the conserved F or W. Fields, in order: D gene, J gene, V gene, clone size, CDR3 DNA, CDR3 protein. The D gene is left open where the match is weak. Clone size is given for some rows only: seen once, a few or many times, or a class if the clone is expanded.

>.|TRBJ1-1|TRBV28|few
TGTGCCAGCATCCCTACCGGGCCCCAACCCTGGGCTTTCTTT
CASIPTGPQPWAFF
>TRBD2|TRBJ2-7|TRBV28|.
TGTGCCAGCAGTTTTTCTAGCGGGAGCTACGAGCAGTACTTC
CASSFSSGSYEQYF
>.|TRBJ1-1|TRBV7-9|few
TGTGCCAGCAGTCTTATTGACACTGAAGCTTTCTTT
CASSLIDTEAFF
>.|TRBJ2-1|TRBV12-2|.
TGTGCAAGTCGCTTAGGGGTAGGACCGTCTGTGTGTGGTGATGAGCAGTTCTTC
CASRLGVGPSVCGDEQFF
>.|TRBJ1-4|TRBV11-2|.
TGTGCCAGCAGCTATAGGGGGAGGGCTAATGAAAAACTGTTTTTT
CASSYRGRANEKLFF
>.|TRBJ2-3|TRBV7-9|few
TGTGCCAGCAGCTTAGGAGTGGGCACAGATACGCAGTATTTT
CASSLGVGTDTQYF
>TRBD1|TRBJ2-1|TRBV15|.
TGTGCCACCAGCAGCCCCCCGGCGGAGACAGGGTGGGACAATGAGCAGTTCTTC
CATSSPPAETGWDNEQFF
>TRBD1|TRBJ1-1|TRBV5-6|.
TGTGCCAGCAGCTTAACGGGACAGGGGATTACTGAAGCTTTCTTT
CASSLTGQGITEAFF
>.|TRBJ2-7|TRBV5-1|few
TGCGCCAGCAGCTTCGACCGAACCTACGAGCAGTACTTC
CASSFDRTYEQYF
>TRBD2|TRBJ2-1|TRBV19|.
TGTGCCAGTAGCCCGGGACTAGATTTGTTCTTC
CASSPGLDLFF
>.|TRBJ2-3|TRBV7-9|.
TGTGCCAGCAGCTTTCCTGGCTCCTCCACAGATACGCAGTATTTT
CASSFPGSSTDTQYF
>TRBD1|TRBJ2-1|TRBV7-9|once
TGTGCCAGCAGCCCAGGGACAGGCAATGAGCAGTTCTTC
CASSPGTGNEQFF
>.|TRBJ1-5|TRBV21-1|.
TGTGCCAGCAGTCACCGGGACAGCAATCAGCCCCAGCATTTT
CASSHRDSNQPQHF
>.|TRBJ1-1|TRBV10-3|.
TGTGCCATCAGTGAGTCAGTGAACACTGAAGCTTTCTTT
CAISESVNTEAFF
>.|TRBJ2-7|TRBV27|once
TGTGCCAGCAGTTTGAAAGGGGGACGGTCATCCTACGAGCAGTACTTC
CASSLKGGRSSYEQYF
>.|TRBJ1-5|TRBV10-2|few
TGCGCCAGCAGTGAGTCCATGAATAGCAATCAGCCCCAGCATTTT
CASSESMNSNQPQHF
>.|TRBJ1-2|TRBV6-6|medium-sized
TGTGCCAGCAGTCCTCAAGGGGGTAATGGCTACACCTTC
CASSPQGGNGYTF
>.|TRBJ2-6|TRBV29-1|.
TGCAGCGTGAGGGCAGACACTTCTGGGGCCAACGTCCTGACTTTC
CSVRADTSGANVLTF
>.|TRBJ2-6|TRBV19|.
TGTGCCAGTAGTATAGGAGGGGAGGTGGGCCACCGGTCCGGGGCCAACGTCCTGACTTTC
CASSIGGEVGHRSGANVLTF
>TRBD2|TRBJ2-1|TRBV27|.
TGTGCCAGCGGCCACCTTCTAGCGGGGATTTACAATGAGCAGTTCTTC
CASGHLLAGIYNEQFF
>.|TRBJ2-1|TRBV2|.
TGTGCCAGCAGTGAAGCAATCGATGAGCAGTTCTTC
CASSEAIDEQFF
>.|TRBJ1-1|TRBV27|.
TGTGCCAGCACCCCCAGGCGGGGCTGGATCACTGAAGCTTTCTTT
CASTPRRGWITEAFF
>.|TRBJ2-5|TRBV9|.
TGTGCCAGCAGTGCAGGGTTCCAAGAGACCCAGTACTTC
CASSAGFQETQYF
>TRBD2|TRBJ2-1|TRBV7-2|few
TGTGCCAGCAGCCAGGGACTACCCCACAATGAGCAGTTCTTC
CASSQGLPHNEQFF
>TRBD1|TRBJ1-5|TRBV2|.
TGTGCCAGCAGTGAAGCGTGGGGGGACAGGGGATACAATCAGCCCCAGCATTTT
CASSEAWGDRGYNQPQHF
>TRBD1|TRBJ2-1|TRBV7-6|.
TGTGCCAGCAGCTTCAGGACAGGGGCCACCTCCTACAATGAGCAGTTCTTC
CASSFRTGATSYNEQFF
>.|TRBJ1-5|TRBV7-9|medium-sized
TGTGCCAGCAGCTTAAAGGGGGGACAGCCCCAGCATTTT
CASSLKGGQPQHF
>TRBD1|TRBJ2-3|TRBV28|.
TGTGCCAGCACGACCGGGACAGGGCGCGGTACGCAGTATTTT
CASTTGTGRGTQYF
>.|TRBJ2-7|TRBV7-9|medium-sized
TGTGCCAGCAGCCCGAGCGGACAGTTTTACTACGAGCAGTACTTC
CASSPSGQFYYEQYF
>TRBD1|TRBJ2-7|TRBV27|.
TGTGCCAGCAGTTTCGGACAGGGGGGGTACGAGCAGTACTTC
CASSFGQGGYEQYF
>.|TRBJ2-1|TRBV4-1|.
TGCGCCAGCAGCCAAGAACTGAGCTCCTACAATGAGCAGTTCTTC
CASSQELSSYNEQFF
>.|TRBJ2-3|TRBV11-2|.
TGTGCCAGCAGCTTAAGGTGGGCCCGAGATACGCAGTATTTT
CASSLRWARDTQYF
>TRBD2|TRBJ2-1|TRBV5-6|.
TGTGCCAGCAGCACGACTAGCGGGAGCACCATTCTATACAATGAGCAGTTCTTC
CASSTTSGSTILYNEQFF
>TRBD2|TRBJ2-1|TRBV9|.
TGTGCCAGCAGCCTCAGGGATTGGACTAGCGGCGTAAGCTCCTACAATGAGCAGTTCTTC
CASSLRDWTSGVSSYNEQFF
>TRBD1|TRBJ2-1|TRBV6-6|.
TGTGCCAGCAGTTACGTGACAGGGGCCCACAATGAGCAGTTCTTC
CASSYVTGAHNEQFF
>.|TRBJ1-5|TRBV27|.
TGTGCCAGCAGTTTAGCTCGACACAGCAATCAGCCCCAGCATTTT
CASSLARHSNQPQHF
>.|TRBJ2-5|TRBV28|.
TGTGCCAGCAGTCCCAGGACCCGAAAAGAGACCCAGTACTTC
CASSPRTRKETQYF
>.|TRBJ1-1|TRBV19|.
TGTGCCAGTAAGGTACAGGGGAACACTGAAGCTTTCTTT
CASKVQGNTEAFF
>.|TRBJ1-5|TRBV6-5|.
TGTGCCAGCAGTTACTCGTTTGACAGAGAATCAGCCCAGCATTTT
CASSYSFDRESAQHF
>.|TRBJ1-4|TRBV28|.
TGTGCCAGCAGGGTCGACCCAACTAATGAAAAACTGTTTTTT
CASRVDPTNEKLFF